The present T cell receptor (beta chain) was sequenced within a study of identical twins. Study-wide results and caveats: Zero-insertion analyses could be partly confounded by invariant MAIT and iNKT cells. Out-of-frame alpha sequences shared by twins showed excess low generation probability.

TCRdb passed the 5' RACE reads through MiXCR, listing each CDR3 protein once. The sample has some 760,000 distinct CDR3 sequences, 18% seen once. There are many counts of this clonotype. What it recognizes is unknown. Per the germline V gene, CDR1 is MNHEY and CDR2 is SVGAGI. This CDR3 region has 15 residues. V lost 2 bases and J 0 bases, leaving 10 bases between the germline ends. The sample was also reused in another study, on T cells expressing NK-cell markers. That investigation notes: Most of the eight sequenced donors were classified as HCMV-seropositive, and one was classified as seronegative. CD8+ T cells in over 5 donors included dominant NKG2C+ clonotypes at 1.0-7.0%.

The gene calls are TRBV6-5 and TRBJ1-1; possibly TRBD1 for D (5 bases). The specimen was PBMCs. The source is a woman aged 18 to 35 in good health. CDR3 sequence reads: CASSYGGLVNTEAFF. Written as DNA, the CDR3 is TGTGCCAGCAGTTACGGGGGTTTAGTGAACACTGAAGCTTTCTTT.